The T cell receptor beta chain described here comes from a study of OX40 agonist ivuxolimab in advanced cancers. Overall study context: Three dose-escalation patients had partial responses: one with hepatocellular carcinoma and two with cutaneous melanoma. Study findings and constraints: Clonal expansion from baseline to week 6 occurred in both CD4+ and CD8+ T cells. Among some nonresponders, normalized T-cell clonal expansion was also low.

In germline, CDR1 is PRHDT, CDR2 FYEKMQ (reference sequence). The CDR3 totals 17 residues. V shed 5 bases, J shed 7 bases, and the junction held 16 bases outside the gene matches. Notes on this clone: What it recognizes is unknown.

The data were produced by immunoSEQ multiplex PCR, yet TCRdb's version contains in-frame clones alone and is incomplete. The sample records nearly 50,000 clones, about 93% being singletons. Blood sampling was done at baseline, cycle 4 day 1, and cycle 7 day 1. This receptor was obtained from an adult with an advanced solid tumor such as melanoma, head and neck, liver or kidney cancer. The V and J genes are TRBV13 and TRBJ1-2; 10 bases are a match to TRBD1. Sequenced material: CD4+ or CD8+ T cells sorted from blood, taken in a trial of the OX40 agonist ivuxolimab. CDR3 in DNA: TGTGCCAGCAGCGACCGGGCCCCGACAGGGGGCAAGGGTGGCTACACCTTC. Translation: CASSDRAPTGGKGGYTF.